This T cell receptor beta chain is from a study of blood T cell repertoires in COVID-19. Study-level background: Sites in the United States, Italy and Spain provided acute and convalescent COVID-19 samples. The analysed material was cDNA or gDNA that came from T cells, B-cell-depleted T cells, or PBMCs.

Seattle's enrolled individuals joined amid active infection and were then monitored longitudinally. Germline CDR1 reads SGHRS; CDR2 reads YFSETQ. The V and J ends lost 4 bases and 2 bases respectively, with 15 bases between them. CDR3 length: 16 amino acids. Assay used: immunoSEQ multiplex PCR; TCRdb lists only in-frame clones, some missing. The sample records more than 200,000 clones, approximately 90% being singletons. The V gene is TRBV5-1, the J gene TRBJ2-2; maybe TRBD1 (5 bases). Sequencing was performed on peripheral blood. This sequence originates from a man aged 25 to 45 with COVID-19, enrolled during active disease. The CDR3 loop reads CASSLLTTGNTGELFF. In DNA form, the CDR3 reads TGCGCCAGCAGCCTGTTAACTACAGGTAACACCGGGGAGCTGTTTTTT. The full variable domain, in which reference TRBV5-1 and TRBJ2-2 provide the parts outside the CDR3, is KAGVTQTPRYLIKTRGQQVTLSCSPISGHRSVSWYQQTPGQGLQFLFEYFSETQRNKGNFPGRFSGRQFSNSRSEMNVSTLELGDSALYLCASSLLTTGNTGELFFGEGSRLTVL.